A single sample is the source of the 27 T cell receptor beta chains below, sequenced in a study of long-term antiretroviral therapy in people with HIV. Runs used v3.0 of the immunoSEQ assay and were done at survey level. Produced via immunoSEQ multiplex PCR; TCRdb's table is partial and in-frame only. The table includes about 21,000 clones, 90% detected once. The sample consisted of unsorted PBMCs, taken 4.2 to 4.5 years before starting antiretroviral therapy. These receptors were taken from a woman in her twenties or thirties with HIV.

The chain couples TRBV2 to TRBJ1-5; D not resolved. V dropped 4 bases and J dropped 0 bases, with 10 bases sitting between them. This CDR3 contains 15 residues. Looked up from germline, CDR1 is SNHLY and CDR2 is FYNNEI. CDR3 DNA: TGTGCCAGCAGTGGCGGGCAGTATAGCAATCAGCCCCAGCATTTT. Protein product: CASSGGQYSNQPQHF.

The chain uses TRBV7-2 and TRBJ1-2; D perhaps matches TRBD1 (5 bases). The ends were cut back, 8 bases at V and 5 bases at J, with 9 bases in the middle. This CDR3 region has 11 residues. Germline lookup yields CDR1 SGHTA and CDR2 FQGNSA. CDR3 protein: CASGGGYGYTF. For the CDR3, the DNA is TGTGCCAGCGGGGGGGGATATGGCTACACCTTC.

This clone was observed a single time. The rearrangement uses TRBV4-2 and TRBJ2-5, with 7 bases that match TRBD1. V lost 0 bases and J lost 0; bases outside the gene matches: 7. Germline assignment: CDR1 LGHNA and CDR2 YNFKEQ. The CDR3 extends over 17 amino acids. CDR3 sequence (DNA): TGTGCCAGCAGCCAAGATCTTTTCGGGACAGACCAAGAGACCCAGTACTTC. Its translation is CASSQDLFGTDQETQYF.

CDR3 sequence reads: CASSEGPSPGYGYTF. The CDR3 DNA follows: TGTGCCAGCAGTGAAGGACCGAGTCCCGGCTATGGCTACACCTTC. The V and J genes are TRBV6-1 and TRBJ1-2; no definite D call. V lost 1 base, J lost 4 bases, and 13 bases lay in between. The CDR3 runs to 15 residues. Per germline, CDR1 MNHNS and CDR2 SASEGT.

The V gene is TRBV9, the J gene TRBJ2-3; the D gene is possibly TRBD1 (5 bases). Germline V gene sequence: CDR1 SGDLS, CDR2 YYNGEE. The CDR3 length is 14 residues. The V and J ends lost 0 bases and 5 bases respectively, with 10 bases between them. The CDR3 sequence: CASSVGGLKDTQYF. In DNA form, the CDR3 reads TGTGCCAGCAGCGTAGGGGGCCTGAAAGATACGCAGTATTTT.

The CDR3 sequence is CASLKSGTVVGYTF. The CDR3 bases are TGTGCCAGTCTGAAGTCCGGGACAGTCGTTGGCTACACCTTC. The chain employs TRBV6-5 and TRBJ1-2, with TRBD1 matching over 7 bases. The CDR3 spans 14 residues. The ends lost 9 bases at V and 7 bases at J; junction bases unmatched: 14. From germline, CDR1 is MNHEY and CDR2 SVGAGI.

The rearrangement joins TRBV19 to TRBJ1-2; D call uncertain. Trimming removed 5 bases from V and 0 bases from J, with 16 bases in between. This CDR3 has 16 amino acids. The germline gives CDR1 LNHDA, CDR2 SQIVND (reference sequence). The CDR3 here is CASSSTRASANYGYTF. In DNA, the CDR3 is TGTGCCAGTAGTTCGACCCGGGCCTCAGCTAACTATGGCTACACCTTC.

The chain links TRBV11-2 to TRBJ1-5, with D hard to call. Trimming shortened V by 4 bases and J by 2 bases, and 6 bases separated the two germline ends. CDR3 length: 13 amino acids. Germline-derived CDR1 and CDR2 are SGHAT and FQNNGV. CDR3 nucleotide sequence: TGTGCCAGCAGCTCGGAGCGCAATCAGCCCCAGCATTTT. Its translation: CASSSERNQPQHF.

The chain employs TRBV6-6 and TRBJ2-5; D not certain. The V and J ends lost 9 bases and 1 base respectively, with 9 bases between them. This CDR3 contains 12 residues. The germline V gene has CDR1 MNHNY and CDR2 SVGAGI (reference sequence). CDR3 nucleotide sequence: TGTGCCAGTTGGGCCCCCCAAGAGACCCAGTACTTC. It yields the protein CASWAPQETQYF.

CDR3 in DNA: TGTGCTTGTAAAGGACCCGGGGAGCTGTTTTTT. It specifies CACKGPGELFF. The V call is TRBV21-1, the J call TRBJ2-2. TRBV21-1 is a documented pseudogene. There are 11 residues in the CDR3.

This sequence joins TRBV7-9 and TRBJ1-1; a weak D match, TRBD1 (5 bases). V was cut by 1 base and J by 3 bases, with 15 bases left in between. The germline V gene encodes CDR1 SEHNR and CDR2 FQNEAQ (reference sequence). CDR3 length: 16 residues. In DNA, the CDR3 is TGTGCCAGCAGCTTAGAGCCCAGGTTGGGGGACACTGAAGCTTTCTTT. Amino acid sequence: CASSLEPRLGDTEAFF.

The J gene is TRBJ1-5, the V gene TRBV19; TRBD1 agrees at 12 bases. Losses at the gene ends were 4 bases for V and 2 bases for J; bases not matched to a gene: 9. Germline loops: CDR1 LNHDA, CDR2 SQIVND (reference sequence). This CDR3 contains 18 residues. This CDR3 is CASSTGTGGGRGNQPQHF. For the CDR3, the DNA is TGTGCCAGTAGTACCGGGACAGGGGGCGGGAGGGGCAATCAGCCCCAGCATTTT.

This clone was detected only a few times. The CDR3 here is CASSQGQGPTYEQYF. The CDR3 DNA follows: TGCGCCAGCAGCCAAGGGCAGGGCCCCACCTACGAGCAGTACTTC. The chain uses TRBV4-3 and TRBJ2-7, with a possible D match to TRBD1 (5 bases). The CDR3 is 15 residues long. Germline V gene data show CDR1 as LGHNA and CDR2 as YSLEER. V gave up 1 base and J gave up 2 bases, with 12 bases separating them.

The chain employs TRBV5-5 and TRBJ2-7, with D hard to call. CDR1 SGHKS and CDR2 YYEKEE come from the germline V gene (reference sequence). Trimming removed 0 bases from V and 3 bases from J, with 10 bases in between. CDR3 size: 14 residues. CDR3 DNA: TGTGCCAGCAGCTTGGAAGGCCTGAACTACGAGCAGTACTTC. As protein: CASSLEGLNYEQYF. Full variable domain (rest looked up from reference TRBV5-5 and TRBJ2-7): DAGVTQSPTHLIKTRGQQVTLRCSPISGHKSVSWYQQVLGQGPQFIFQYYEKEERGRGNFPDRFSARQFPNYSSELNVNALLLGDSALYLCASSLEGLNYEQYFGPGTRLTVT.

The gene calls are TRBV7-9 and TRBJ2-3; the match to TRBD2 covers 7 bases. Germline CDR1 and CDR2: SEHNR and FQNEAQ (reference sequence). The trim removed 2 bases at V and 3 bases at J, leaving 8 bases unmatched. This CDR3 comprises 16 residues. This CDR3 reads CASSLRTAGETDTQYF. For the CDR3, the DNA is TGTGCCAGCAGCTTAAGAACGGCGGGGGAGACAGATACGCAGTATTTT.

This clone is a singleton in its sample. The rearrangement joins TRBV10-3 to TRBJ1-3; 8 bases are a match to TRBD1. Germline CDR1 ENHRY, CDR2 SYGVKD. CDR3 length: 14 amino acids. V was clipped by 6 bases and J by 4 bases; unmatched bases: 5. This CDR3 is CAISQTGEGNTIYF. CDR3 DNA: TGTGCCATCAGCCAGACAGGGGAGGGAAACACCATATATTTT.

This CDR3 reads CASGHIQGAVRNEQFF. The CDR3 bases are TGTGCTAGTGGCCACATACAGGGGGCTGTACGGAATGAGCAGTTCTTC. The genes are TRBV12-5 and TRBJ2-1; TRBD1 agrees at 9 bases. Trimming cost V 6 bases and J 7 bases; bases outside gene matches: 13. The germline CDR1 and CDR2 sequences are LGHNT and FRNRAP. The CDR3 is 16 residues long.

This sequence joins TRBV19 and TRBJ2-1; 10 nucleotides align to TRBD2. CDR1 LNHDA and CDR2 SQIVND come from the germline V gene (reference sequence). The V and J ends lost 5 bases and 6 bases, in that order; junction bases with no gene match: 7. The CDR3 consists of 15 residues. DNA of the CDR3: TGTGCCAGTAGTGTTAGCGGGGGGCCTTCCAATGAGCAGTTCTTC. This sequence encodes CASSVSGGPSNEQFF. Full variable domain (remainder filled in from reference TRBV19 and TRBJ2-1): DGGITQSPKYLFRKEGQNVTLSCEQNLNHDAMYWYRQDPGQGLRLIYYSQIVNDFQKGDIAEGYSVSREKKESFPLTVTSAQKNPTAFYLCASSVSGGPSNEQFFGPGTRLTVL.

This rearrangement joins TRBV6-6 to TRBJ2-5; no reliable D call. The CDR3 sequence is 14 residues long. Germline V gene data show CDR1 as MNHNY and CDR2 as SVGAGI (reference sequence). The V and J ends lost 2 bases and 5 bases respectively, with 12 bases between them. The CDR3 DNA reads TGTGCCAGCAGTTACGTCAATTTTGGGGAGACCCAGTACTTC. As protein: CASSYVNFGETQYF.

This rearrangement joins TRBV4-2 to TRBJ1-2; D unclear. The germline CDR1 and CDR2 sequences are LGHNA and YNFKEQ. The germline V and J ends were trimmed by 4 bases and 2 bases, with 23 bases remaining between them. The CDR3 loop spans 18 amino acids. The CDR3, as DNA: TGTGCCAGCAGCCCCCATTCGGCAGGTCCTAACGGCAACTATGGCTACACCTTC. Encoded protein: CASSPHSAGPNGNYGYTF.

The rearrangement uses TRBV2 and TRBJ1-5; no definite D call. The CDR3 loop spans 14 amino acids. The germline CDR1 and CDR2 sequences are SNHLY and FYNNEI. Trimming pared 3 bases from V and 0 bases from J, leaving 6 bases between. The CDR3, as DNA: TGTGCCAGCAGTGACAGAAATAGCAATCAGCCCCAGCATTTT. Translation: CASSDRNSNQPQHF.

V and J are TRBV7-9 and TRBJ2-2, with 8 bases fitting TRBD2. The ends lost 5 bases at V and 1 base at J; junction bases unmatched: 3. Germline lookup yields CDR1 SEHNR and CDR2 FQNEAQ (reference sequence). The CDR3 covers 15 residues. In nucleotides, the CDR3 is TGTGCCAGCAGCATAACTAGCGGGAACACCGGGGAGCTGTTTTTT. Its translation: CASSITSGNTGELFF. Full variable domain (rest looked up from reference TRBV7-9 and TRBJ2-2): DTGVSQNPRHKITKRGQNVTFRCDPISEHNRLYWYRQTLGQGPEFLTYFQNEAQLEKSRLLSDRFSAERPKGSFSTLEIQRTEQGDSAMYLCASSITSGNTGELFFGEGSRLTVL.

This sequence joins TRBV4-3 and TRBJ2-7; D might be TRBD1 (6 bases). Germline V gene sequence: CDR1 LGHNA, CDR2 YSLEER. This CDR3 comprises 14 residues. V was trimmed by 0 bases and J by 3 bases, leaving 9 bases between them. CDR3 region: CASSQDTTGYEQYF. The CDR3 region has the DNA TGCGCCAGCAGCCAAGACACGACAGGCTACGAGCAGTACTTC.

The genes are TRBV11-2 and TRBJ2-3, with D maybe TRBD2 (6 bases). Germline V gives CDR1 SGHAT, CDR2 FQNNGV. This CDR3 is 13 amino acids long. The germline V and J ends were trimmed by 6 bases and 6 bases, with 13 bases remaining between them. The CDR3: CASRLAGWDTQYF. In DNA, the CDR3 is TGTGCCAGCAGGTTGGCGGGGTGGGATACGCAGTATTTT.

This CDR3 is CASSQMGQVNEKLFF. The CDR3 DNA is TGCGCCAGCAGCCAAATGGGACAGGTTAATGAAAAACTGTTTTTT. The V and J genes are TRBV4-1 and TRBJ1-4; 8 nucleotides align to TRBD1. CDR1 and CDR2 from the germline V gene are MGHRA and YSYEKL. Trimming took 2 bases from V and 4 from J; bases not matched to a gene: 3. The CDR3 covers 15 residues.

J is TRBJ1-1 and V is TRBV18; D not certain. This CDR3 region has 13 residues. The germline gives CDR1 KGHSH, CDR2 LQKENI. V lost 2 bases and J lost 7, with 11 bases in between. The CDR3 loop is CASSPDPGVEAFF. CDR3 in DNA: TGTGCCAGCTCACCAGACCCAGGAGTTGAAGCTTTCTTT.

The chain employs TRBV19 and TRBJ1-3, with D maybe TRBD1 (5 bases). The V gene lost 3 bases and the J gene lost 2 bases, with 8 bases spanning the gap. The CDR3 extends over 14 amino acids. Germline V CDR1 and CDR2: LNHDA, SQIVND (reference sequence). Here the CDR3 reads CASSMGRAGNTIYF. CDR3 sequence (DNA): TGTGCCAGTAGTATGGGACGGGCTGGAAACACCATATATTTT.